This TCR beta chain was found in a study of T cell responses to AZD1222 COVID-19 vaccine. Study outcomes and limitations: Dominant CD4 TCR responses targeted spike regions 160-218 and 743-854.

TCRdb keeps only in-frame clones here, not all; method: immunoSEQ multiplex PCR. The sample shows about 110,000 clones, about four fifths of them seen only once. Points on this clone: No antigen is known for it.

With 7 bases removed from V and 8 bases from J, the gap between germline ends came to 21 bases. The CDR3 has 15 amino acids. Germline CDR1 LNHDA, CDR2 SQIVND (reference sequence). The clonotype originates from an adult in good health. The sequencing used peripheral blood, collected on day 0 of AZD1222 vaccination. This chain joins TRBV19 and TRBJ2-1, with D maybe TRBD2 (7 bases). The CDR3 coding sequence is TGTGCCAGTACCCCCGGGCGGGGGCTCTTCGATGAGCAGTTCTTC. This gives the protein CASTPGRGLFDEQFF.